This T cell receptor (beta chain) derives from a study of monozygotic twins with inflammatory bowel disease. Using TCRalpha and TCRbeta cDNA, the researchers carried out two nested PCRs that lasted roughly 16 and 10 cycles. TCRdb derives one entry per CDR3 protein from the 5' RACE reads, leaving out DNA. Its table records about 300,000 distinct CDR3 sequences. CDR3 length equals 13 residues. Germline V gene lookup returns CDR1 LGHNA and CDR2 YNFKEQ. Sequencing was performed on blood. The receptor comes from a human donor with ulcerative colitis or Crohn's disease, or a healthy co-twin of an affected twin (not recorded which). This rearrangement joins TRBV4-2 to TRBJ1-1. The CDR3 is CASSQDRDTEAFF.